This passage covers 25 T cell receptor beta chains from one sample sequenced in a study of siplizumab effects on memory and regulatory T cells. Assay used: immunoSEQ multiplex PCR; TCRdb lists only in-frame clones, some missing. The sample yields some 80,000 clones, just under 95% seen once. The sample was CD8+ T cells sorted from blood. Receptor source: a human donor in good health.

The gene calls are TRBV4-2 and TRBJ1-2; D not resolved. Germline loops: CDR1 LGHNA, CDR2 YNFKEQ. The CDR3 is made up of 13 amino acids. Trimming left V 1 base short and J 8 bases short, with 11 bases between. The CDR3 bases are TGTGCCAGCAGCCAAGTTTCGAAGGAGGGCTACACCTTC. Translated, it gives CASSQVSKEGYTF.

V usage is TRBV11-2 and J usage is TRBJ2-1; 8 bases agree with TRBD1. Trimming at V came to 5 bases and at J to 8 bases, leaving 2 bases not matched to a gene. Germline CDR1 reads SGHAT; CDR2 reads FQNNGV. The CDR3 spans 12 residues. CDR3 in DNA: TGTGCCAGCAGCGGACAGGGTGATGAGCAGTTCTTC. Amino acids: CASSGQGDEQFF.

The chain combines TRBV4-1 with TRBJ2-7; D gene uncertain. The length of the CDR3 is 17 residues. Trimming shortened V by 0 bases and J by 7 bases, and 22 bases separated the two germline ends. Germline V gives CDR1 MGHRA, CDR2 YSYEKL. The chain's CDR3 is CASSQDGARSRTMEQYF. CDR3 in DNA: TGCGCCAGCAGCCAAGATGGAGCGAGGTCGCGGACGATGGAGCAGTACTTC.

The CDR3 protein is CASSWDAGDTQYF. CDR3 in DNA: TGTGCCAGCAGCTGGGACGCCGGAGACACCCAGTACTTC. The genes are TRBV11-2 and TRBJ2-5; D possibly matches TRBD1 or TRBD2 (5 bases each). V dropped 4 bases and J dropped 8 bases, with 14 bases sitting between them. The CDR3 is 13 residues long. Germline V gene sequence: CDR1 SGHAT, CDR2 FQNNGV.

The chain carries TRBV5-1 and TRBJ2-1, with a possible D match to TRBD1 (7 bases). The CDR3 spans 14 residues. The V gene lost 0 bases and the J gene lost 10 bases, with 14 bases spanning the gap. Per the germline V gene, CDR1 is SGHRS and CDR2 is YFSETQ. Here the CDR3 reads CASSLDRGGVEQFF. CDR3 DNA: TGCGCCAGCAGCTTGGACAGGGGAGGAGTAGAGCAGTTCTTC.

The gene calls are TRBV12-5 and TRBJ2-7; 7 bases line up with TRBD2. Germline V CDR1 and CDR2: LGHNT, FRNRAP. The CDR3 sequence is 14 residues long. Trimming removed 5 bases from V and 8 bases from J; junction bases left unmatched: 12. This CDR3 reads CASGPGDGGSKQYF. The CDR3 DNA is TGTGCTAGTGGTCCCGGGGACGGGGGGTCAAAGCAGTACTTC.

The V and J genes are TRBV28 and TRBJ2-7; 16 bases line up with TRBD2. J gave up 3 bases and V 7 bases, and 6 bases lay outside the gene matches. Germline V gene lookup returns CDR1 MDHEN and CDR2 SYDVKM. The CDR3 extends over 16 amino acids. The chain's CDR3 is CASTGLAGGHVYEQYF. The CDR3 DNA is TGTGCCAGCACGGGACTAGCGGGAGGGCATGTCTACGAGCAGTACTTC. Together with reference TRBV28 and TRBJ2-7, the CDR3 gives the full variable domain: DVKVTQSSRYLVKRTGEKVFLECVQDMDHENMFWYRQDPGLGLRLIYFSYDVKMKEKGDIPEGYSVSREKKERFSLILESASTNQTSMYLCASTGLAGGHVYEQYFGPGTRLTVT.

The rearrangement links TRBV28 to TRBJ2-7; 15 bases line up with TRBD2. Per germline, CDR1 MDHEN and CDR2 SYDVKM. The CDR3 length is 16 residues. V lost 5 bases to trimming and J lost 3 bases; unmatched junction nucleotides: 5. CDR3 nucleotide sequence: TGTGCCAGCAGTCCAGGGACTAGCGGGAGGTTCTACGAGCAGTACTTC. Translated, it gives CASSPGTSGRFYEQYF.

This rearrangement joins TRBV29-1 to TRBJ2-1; D is ambiguous. V was clipped by 3 bases and J by 4 bases, with 16 bases between them. The germline V gene encodes CDR1 SQVTM and CDR2 ANQGSEA. The CDR3 extends over 15 amino acids. The CDR3, as DNA: TGCAGCGTTGACCACCCCAACTTAGTTTACAATGAGCAGTTCTTC. Protein sequence: CSVDHPNLVYNEQFF.

This clone was picked up one time. The CDR3, as DNA: TGTGCTAGTGGTTTGGGAGGACTGGGCGAGCAGTACTTC. Protein: CASGLGGLGEQYF. This chain links TRBV12-5 with TRBJ2-7; D is perhaps TRBD2 (5 bases). Germline CDR1 and CDR2: LGHNT and FRNRAP. The CDR3 covers 13 residues. The V gene lost 1 base and the J gene lost 6 bases, with 10 bases spanning the gap.

The chain joins TRBV28 to TRBJ1-4, with 7 positions matching TRBD1. Germline loops: CDR1 MDHEN, CDR2 SYDVKM. The CDR3 length is 17 residues. V lost 5 bases, J lost 0 bases, and 9 bases stayed unmatched. As DNA, the CDR3 is TGTGCCAGCAGTCCGACAGGGCCATTAACAACTAATGAAAAACTGTTTTTT. It specifies CASSPTGPLTTNEKLFF.

This clone was recorded once. V and J are TRBV28 and TRBJ2-7, with 9 positions matching TRBD2. CDR3 length: 16 residues. Unmatched junction bases numbered 11, after V lost 5 bases and J lost 3 bases. Per the germline V gene, CDR1 is MDHEN and CDR2 is SYDVKM. The CDR3 loop is CASSTPELAGSYEQYF. The CDR3 region has the DNA TGTGCCAGCAGTACCCCCGAGCTAGCGGGAAGCTACGAGCAGTACTTC.

The chain has TRBV2 and TRBJ2-7; D is uncertain. This CDR3 has 15 amino acids. V lost 4 bases and J 3 bases, leaving 16 bases between the germline ends. The V gene's germline CDR1 is SNHLY and CDR2 FYNNEI. CDR3 nucleotide sequence: TGTGCCAGCAGTGTCCGGGCGATGGGAAACTACGAGCAGTACTTC. Protein product: CASSVRAMGNYEQYF.

The V call is TRBV30, the J call TRBJ2-7, with D hard to call. The CDR3 spans 14 residues. Germline CDR1 GTSNPN, CDR2 SVGIG (reference sequence). V was trimmed by 3 bases and J by 2 bases, leaving 14 bases between them. The CDR3 loop reads CAWSPRYPTYEQYF. The CDR3 nucleotides read TGTGCCTGGAGCCCCCGGTACCCAACCTACGAGCAGTACTTC.

This CDR3 reads CSARDGSTDTQYF. CDR3 sequence (DNA): TGCAGCGCCCGGGACGGTAGCACAGATACGCAGTATTTT. This chain joins TRBV29-1 and TRBJ2-3, with D perhaps matching TRBD1 or TRBD2 (5 bases each). Germline CDR1 and CDR2: SQVTM and ANQGSEA. This CDR3 spans 13 amino acids. V dropped 7 bases and J dropped 0 bases, with 11 bases sitting between them.

The chain couples TRBV27 to TRBJ1-1; no firm D call. Per the germline V gene, CDR1 is MNHEY and CDR2 is SMNVEV (reference sequence). The CDR3 runs 15 residues. With 6 bases removed from V and 4 bases from J, the gap between germline ends came to 18 bases. The CDR3 coding sequence is TGTGCCAGCAGCGGGTCTCCTAACCCCAGCACTGAAGCTTTCTTT. As protein: CASSGSPNPSTEAFF.

The V call is TRBV9, the J call TRBJ2-5, with D perhaps TRBD2 (6 bases). In germline, CDR1 is SGDLS, CDR2 YYNGEE. V was cut by 3 bases and J by 1 base, with 10 bases left in between. This CDR3 is 14 amino acids long. CDR3 region: CASSGRDSQETQYF. CDR3 DNA sequence: TGTGCCAGCAGCGGCCGGGACTCCCAAGAGACCCAGTACTTC.

The chain carries TRBV7-8 and TRBJ2-3, with 9 bases fitting TRBD2. Germline CDR1 is SGHVS and CDR2 is FQNEAQ. CDR3 length equals 18 residues. Germline trimming cut 5 bases from V and 3 bases from J; bases unmatched to any gene: 15. CDR3 residues: CASSPDGIAGDGTDTQYF. The CDR3, as DNA: TGTGCCAGCAGCCCAGATGGAATAGCGGGAGATGGAACAGATACGCAGTATTTT.

The chain combines TRBV5-5 with TRBJ2-5, with 9 bases aligning to TRBD2. V dropped 3 bases and J dropped 4; count of bases not matched to a gene: 7. Germline lookup yields CDR1 SGHKS and CDR2 YYEKEE (reference sequence). This CDR3 spans 15 amino acids. The CDR3 loop is CASSYGSGSVETQYF. CDR3 nucleotides: TGTGCCAGCAGCTACGGTAGCGGGAGCGTAGAGACCCAGTACTTC.

This chain links TRBV10-1 with TRBJ2-1; 11 bases are shared with TRBD2. The junction had 5 bases not matched to a gene; V was cut back by 3 bases and J by 10 bases. Germline CDR1 and CDR2: WNHNN and SYGVQD (reference sequence). This CDR3 spans 14 amino acids. The CDR3 spells CASSEGLAGNEQFF. The CDR3, as DNA: TGCGCCAGCAGTGAAGGACTAGCGGGTAACGAGCAGTTCTTC.

The gene calls are TRBV10-3 and TRBJ2-7, with D possibly TRBD1 on 5 matching bases. Trimming left V 3 bases short and J 2 bases short, with 8 bases between. This CDR3 contains 13 residues. From germline, CDR1 is ENHRY and CDR2 SYGVKD. This CDR3 reads CAISDPGTYEQYF. The CDR3 region has the DNA TGTGCCATCAGTGACCCAGGGACCTACGAGCAGTACTTC.

The V call is TRBV4-1, the J call TRBJ2-5; 9 bases line up with TRBD2. Looked up from germline, CDR1 is MGHRA and CDR2 is YSYEKL. V shed 1 base and J 4 bases; nucleotides not matched to a gene: 7. The CDR3 runs 16 residues. This CDR3 is CASSQGLAGISETQYF. DNA for the CDR3: TGCGCCAGCAGCCAAGGGCTAGCGGGAATATCAGAGACCCAGTACTTC.

This chain connects TRBV6-1 to TRBJ2-1; 12 positions agree with TRBD1. The CDR3 loop spans 15 amino acids. J gave up 13 bases and V 4 bases, and 11 bases lay outside the gene matches. CDR1 is MNHNS and CDR2 is SASEGT in the germline V gene. The CDR3 protein is CASSAPGQGAMGQFF. The CDR3, as DNA: TGTGCCAGCAGTGCACCGGGACAGGGGGCAATGGGACAGTTCTTC.

In this sample, this clone turned up once. The chain employs TRBV19 and TRBJ2-7; D perhaps matches TRBD2 (6 bases). The CDR3 sequence is 15 residues long. Germline assignment: CDR1 LNHDA and CDR2 SQIVND (reference sequence). The germline V and J ends were trimmed by 7 bases and 6 bases, with 22 bases remaining between them. CDR3 loop: CASIGVRELSREQYF. DNA of the CDR3: TGTGCCAGTATTGGGGTGCGGGAATTATCTCGCGAGCAGTACTTC.

V and J are TRBV6-5 and TRBJ1-1; D is uncertain. The CDR3 is 13 residues long. V lost 0 bases and J 7 bases, leaving 9 bases between the germline ends. The germline V gene has CDR1 MNHEY and CDR2 SVGAGI. CDR3 protein: CASSYSEQVEAFF. Here the CDR3 DNA reads TGTGCCAGCAGTTACTCGGAGCAGGTTGAAGCTTTCTTT.